What follows are 25 T cell receptor beta chains derived from one specimen sequenced in a study of PD-1 blockade in classical Hodgkin lymphoma. Time point: cycle 4 day 1 (C4D1), after less than 7 weeks of nivolumab. All the patients suffered relapse after autologous stem cell transplantation, and brentuximab vedotin exposure differed. The table came from immunoSEQ multiplex PCR; TCRdb's copy has only in-frame clones and leaves some out. Here the sample spans 90,000 to 100,000 clones, around 78% being singletons. The sequencing used peripheral blood mononuclear cells (PBMCs), collected before the fourth cycle of nivolumab. The receptors here all came from a human donor with classical Hodgkin lymphoma.

V is TRBV6-1 and J is TRBJ1-2, with D perhaps TRBD1 (5 bases). V was shortened by 4 bases and J by 5 bases, with 11 bases between the two germline ends. Per the germline V gene, CDR1 is MNHNS and CDR2 is SASEGT. The length of the CDR3 is 13 residues. The CDR3 sequence is CASSAGPMYGYTF. CDR3 coding DNA: TGTGCCAGCAGTGCGGGACCGATGTATGGCTACACCTTC.

The chain carries TRBV5-4 and TRBJ1-2, with TRBD1 identical over 8 bases. The CDR3 has 14 amino acids. After removal of 3 bases from V and 4 bases from J, the junction contained 5 bases not matched to a gene. Germline V gene lookup returns CDR1 SGHNT and CDR2 YYREEE (reference sequence). The CDR3 loop reads CASSSGQASYGYTF. In nucleotides, the CDR3 is TGTGCCAGCAGCTCGGGACAGGCAAGCTATGGCTACACCTTC. The whole variable domain, filled in from reference TRBV5-4 and TRBJ1-2, reads ETGVTQSPTHLIKTRGQQVTLRCSSQSGHNTVSWYQQALGQGPQFIFQYYREEENGRGNFPPRFSGLQFPNYSSELNVNALELDDSALYLCASSSGQASYGYTFGSGTRLTVV.

This clone was recorded once. This chain uses TRBV7-9 with TRBJ2-1, with unresolved D. This CDR3 has 11 amino acids. Germline V gives CDR1 SEHNR, CDR2 FQNEAQ (reference sequence). Trimming took 5 bases from V and 5 from J, leaving 4 bases between them. CDR3 residues: CASSQDNEQFF. The CDR3, as DNA: TGTGCCAGCAGCCAGGACAATGAGCAGTTCTTC.

The J gene is TRBJ1-3, the V gene TRBV18; D gene uncertain. V lost 1 base and J lost 4, with 2 bases in between. CDR1 is KGHSH and CDR2 is LQKENI in the germline V gene. The CDR3 extends over 12 amino acids. The CDR3 reads CASSPLGNTIYF. CDR3 bases: TGTGCCAGCTCACCACTCGGAAACACCATATATTTT.

The chain is built from TRBV29-1 and TRBJ1-5; D is perhaps TRBD1 (6 bases). Trimming shortened V by 3 bases and J by 6 bases, and 15 bases separated the two germline ends. This CDR3 has 14 residues. Germline assignment: CDR1 SQVTM and CDR2 ANQGSEA. The CDR3 protein is CSVEFEGVGQPQHF. The CDR3 nucleotides read TGCAGCGTTGAGTTCGAGGGGGTGGGTCAGCCCCAGCATTTT.

Here the CDR3 DNA reads TGTGCCAGCAGCTTAGTATGGGGCACTGAAGCTTTCTTT. It specifies CASSLVWGTEAFF. The rearrangement links TRBV11-2 to TRBJ1-1; D unresolved. The germline V gene encodes CDR1 SGHAT and CDR2 FQNNGV. This CDR3 has 13 residues. Trimming removed 1 base at V and 4 bases at J, with 7 bases between.

This chain joins TRBV9 and TRBJ2-3, with 10 bases lining up with TRBD2. Germline assignment: CDR1 SGDLS and CDR2 YYNGEE. This CDR3 is 16 amino acids long. V was pared by 3 bases and J by 3 bases, with 7 bases of the junction left unmatched. The DNA of the CDR3 is TGTGCCAGCAGCGGGTTTAGCGGGGGGCAGACAGATACGCAGTATTTT. This encodes CASSGFSGGQTDTQYF.

The chain has TRBV9 and TRBJ1-6; D possibly corresponds to TRBD1 (6 bases). V shed 3 bases and J shed 4 bases, with 11 bases lying between them. The germline CDR1 and CDR2 sequences are SGDLS and YYNGEE. This CDR3 has 15 residues. In DNA, the CDR3 is TGTGCCAGCAGCGAGACGACAGGTTATAATTCACCCCTCCACTTT. This translates into CASSETTGYNSPLHF. Full variable domain (rest looked up from reference TRBV9 and TRBJ1-6): DSGVTQTPKHLITATGQRVTLRCSPRSGDLSVYWYQQSLDQGLQFLIQYYNGEERAKGNILERFSAQQFPDLHSELNLSSLELGDSALYFCASSETTGYNSPLHFGNGTRLTVT.

The V and J genes are TRBV18 and TRBJ2-7; TRBD1 matches at 8 bases. J was trimmed by 5 bases and V by 0 bases; bases with no gene match: 9. Germline V CDR1 and CDR2: KGHSH, LQKENI. The CDR3 is made up of 16 amino acids. The CDR3 DNA reads TGTGCCAGCTCACCACCTCGGACAGGGAAGAGCCACGAGCAGTACTTC. As protein: CASSPPRTGKSHEQYF.

The rearrangement links TRBV28 to TRBJ1-5, with D tentatively TRBD1 (6 bases). V was clipped by 3 bases and J by 2 bases, with 14 bases between them. The CDR3 sequence is 16 residues long. In germline, CDR1 is MDHEN, CDR2 SYDVKM. The CDR3 protein is CASSLARGAGNQPQHF. The DNA for the CDR3 is TGTGCCAGCAGTTTGGCCCGGGGGGCAGGCAATCAGCCCCAGCATTTT.

This clone has only one observation. The J gene is TRBJ1-2, the V gene TRBV7-2, with TRBD1 as a possible D gene (5 bases). In germline, CDR1 is SGHTA, CDR2 FQGNSA. V lost 2 bases and J lost 4, with 11 bases in between. CDR3 length: 14 amino acids. The CDR3 region is CASSLSGSAYGYTF. The CDR3 DNA follows: TGTGCCAGCAGCTTATCAGGGTCTGCCTATGGCTACACCTTC.

This chain joins TRBV7-9 and TRBJ2-7, with TRBD2 matching 11 bases. Germline V gene lookup returns CDR1 SEHNR and CDR2 FQNEAQ (reference sequence). The ends lost 2 bases at V and 9 bases at J; junction bases unmatched: 0. The length of the CDR3 is 12 residues. The CDR3 is CASSLLAGGQYF. Here the CDR3 DNA reads TGTGCCAGCAGCTTACTAGCGGGAGGGCAGTACTTC.

The CDR3 DNA reads as TGTGCCAGTAGTACCCCCGGACAGGGAACAGATACGCAGTATTTT. Its protein is CASSTPGQGTDTQYF. V usage is TRBV19 and J usage is TRBJ2-3, with 8 bases aligning to TRBD1. The length of the CDR3 is 15 residues. Germline CDR1 LNHDA, CDR2 SQIVND (reference sequence). Unmatched junction bases numbered 6, after V lost 4 bases and J lost 3 bases.

CDR3 sequence reads: CASSGSSYNEQFF. CDR3 bases: TGTGCCAGCAGCGGTAGCTCCTACAATGAGCAGTTCTTC. This chain uses TRBV14 with TRBJ2-1; no clear D. The CDR3 contains 13 residues. Trimming shortened V by 5 bases and J by 0 bases, and 5 bases separated the two germline ends. Per the germline V gene, CDR1 is SGHDN and CDR2 is FVKESK.

The chain couples TRBV7-9 to TRBJ2-1; 11 nucleotides align to TRBD1. The CDR3 covers 18 residues. V was clipped by 5 bases and J by 7 bases; unmatched bases: 16. The germline CDR1 and CDR2 sequences are SEHNR and FQNEAQ (reference sequence). CDR3 loop: CASSRSILRTGGWNEQFF. The CDR3 DNA sequence: TGTGCCAGCAGCCGATCTATTCTGCGGACAGGGGGCTGGAATGAGCAGTTCTTC. Full variable domain (missing parts from reference TRBV7-9 and TRBJ2-1): DTGVSQNPRHKITKRGQNVTFRCDPISEHNRLYWYRQTLGQGPEFLTYFQNEAQLEKSRLLSDRFSAERPKGSFSTLEIQRTEQGDSAMYLCASSRSILRTGGWNEQFFGPGTRLTVL.

This clone was detected only once. This sequence joins TRBV9 and TRBJ1-4; the D is unclear. The CDR3 is 14 residues long. Trimming took 0 bases from V and 0 from J, leaving 3 bases between them. From germline, CDR1 is SGDLS and CDR2 YYNGEE. Here the CDR3 reads CASSVGATNEKLFF. In nucleotides, the CDR3 is TGTGCCAGCAGCGTAGGTGCAACTAATGAAAAACTGTTTTTT.

The chain uses TRBV7-2 and TRBJ1-3; D might be TRBD1 (5 bases). Deletions cut 3 bases from V and 6 bases from J, with 12 bases between. Germline values: CDR1 SGHTA, CDR2 FQGNSA. This CDR3 contains 14 residues. CDR3 sequence: CASSFKGHENTIYF. The CDR3 nucleotides read TGTGCCAGCAGCTTTAAGGGGCACGAAAACACCATATATTTT. Full variable domain (outside the CDR3, taken from reference TRBV7-2 and TRBJ1-3): GAGVSQSPSNKVTEKGKDVELRCDPISGHTALYWYRQSLGQGLEFLIYFQGNSAPDKSGLPSDRFSAERTGGSVSTLTIQRTQQEDSAVYLCASSFKGHENTIYFGEGSWLTVV.

This sequence joins TRBV29-1 and TRBJ2-7; TRBD1 aligns across 9 bases. V lost 5 bases and J lost 2; bases outside the gene matches: 10. This CDR3 region has 15 residues. Germline CDR1 is SQVTM and CDR2 is ANQGSEA. The CDR3 here is CSVPRGQGGTYEQYF. The CDR3 region has the DNA TGCAGCGTTCCAAGGGGACAGGGAGGGACCTACGAGCAGTACTTC.

This rearrangement joins TRBV11-2 to TRBJ1-6; 7 bases match TRBD1. Germline V gene lookup returns CDR1 SGHAT and CDR2 FQNNGV. V lost 3 bases to trimming and J lost 8 bases; unmatched junction nucleotides: 7. CDR3 length: 15 amino acids. The CDR3 here is CASSFQRGRDSPLHF. Here the CDR3 DNA reads TGTGCCAGCAGCTTTCAAAGGGGGCGAGATTCACCCCTCCACTTT.

The chain carries TRBV5-4 and TRBJ1-3, with a possible D match to TRBD1 (5 bases). CDR3 length equals 17 residues. Between the trimmed V and J ends, which lost 0 bases and 11 bases, there was a span of 24 bases. In germline, CDR1 is SGHNT, CDR2 YYREEE (reference sequence). This CDR3 is CASSLGGVGGASGAIYF. DNA for the CDR3: TGTGCCAGCAGCTTGGGTGGGGTCGGAGGGGCTTCGGGTGCCATATATTTT. The full variable domain, its missing parts supplied by reference TRBV5-4 and TRBJ1-3, is ETGVTQSPTHLIKTRGQQVTLRCSSQSGHNTVSWYQQALGQGPQFIFQYYREEENGRGNFPPRFSGLQFPNYSSELNVNALELDDSALYLCASSLGGVGGASGAIYFGEGSWLTVV.

This clone was detected a few times. This rearrangement joins TRBV6-6 to TRBJ2-5; TRBD2 aligns across 14 bases. This CDR3 spans 16 amino acids. CDR1 is MNHNY and CDR2 is SVGAGI in the germline V gene (reference sequence). V gave up 7 bases and J gave up 1 base; unmatched junction bases: 5. In nucleotides, the CDR3 is TGTGCCAGCAAGGGACTAGCGGGGGTCCGCCAAGAGACCCAGTACTTC. Translation: CASKGLAGVRQETQYF.

This clone has just a few counts. The chain joins TRBV5-1 to TRBJ1-1, with D perhaps TRBD1 (5 bases). In germline, CDR1 is SGHRS, CDR2 YFSETQ. V was cut by 2 bases and J by 0 bases, with 8 bases left in between. The CDR3 is made up of 14 amino acids. CDR3 loop: CASSFVGLNTEAFF. DNA of the CDR3: TGCGCCAGCAGCTTCGTGGGACTGAACACTGAAGCTTTCTTT.

This chain uses TRBV6-6 with TRBJ1-4, with a possible D match to TRBD1 (6 bases). Trimming removed 6 bases from V and 4 bases from J, with 15 bases in between. The CDR3 runs to 15 residues. Germline V lookup: CDR1 MNHNY, CDR2 SVGAGI (reference sequence). This CDR3 reads CASSPQGIVNEKLFF. CDR3 nucleotides: TGTGCCAGCAGCCCACAGGGAATCGTTAATGAAAAACTGTTTTTT.

The genes are TRBV11-2 and TRBJ2-7, with a tentative D call TRBD1 (5 bases). V was clipped by 7 bases and J by 0 bases, with 13 bases between them. CDR3 size: 14 residues. Germline V gene data show CDR1 as SGHAT and CDR2 as FQNNGV. The chain's CDR3 is CASTQGLSSYEQYF. CDR3 DNA sequence: TGTGCCAGCACCCAGGGCCTTAGCTCCTACGAGCAGTACTTC.

A few counts support this clone. This chain connects TRBV5-4 to TRBJ2-1; D is perhaps TRBD2 (6 bases). The CDR3 spans 16 residues. The V end was cut by 3 bases, the J end by 1 base, with 14 bases between. Germline V lookup: CDR1 SGHNT, CDR2 YYREEE (reference sequence). The CDR3: CASSSPSVWSYNEQFF. CDR3 bases: TGTGCCAGCAGCTCGCCTAGCGTTTGGTCCTACAATGAGCAGTTCTTC. The full variable domain, its missing parts supplied by reference TRBV5-4 and TRBJ2-1, is ETGVTQSPTHLIKTRGQQVTLRCSSQSGHNTVSWYQQALGQGPQFIFQYYREEENGRGNFPPRFSGLQFPNYSSELNVNALELDDSALYLCASSSPSVWSYNEQFFGPGTRLTVL.